These 26 T cell receptor beta chains were all obtained from the same sample, sequenced in a study of cytotoxic CD8 clonotypes in ibrutinib-treated CLL. This table comes from immunoSEQ multiplex PCR, and its TCRdb copy is limited to in-frame clones, with some not included. The repertoire holds roughly 50,000 clones, with about 50% as singletons. The sequencing here drew on PBMCs, taken after 24 months of ibrutinib treatment. The receptor source for this set is a human donor with chronic lymphocytic leukemia.

The chain recombines TRBV6-1 with TRBJ1-5; D may be TRBD1 (5 bases). CDR3 length equals 11 residues. The V and J ends lost 8 bases and 7 bases respectively, with 9 bases between them. The germline V gene encodes CDR1 MNHNS and CDR2 SASEGT. The CDR3 DNA sequence: TGTGCCAGCGGGACCGGACAGCCCCAGCATTTT. As protein: CASGTGQPQHF.

The J gene is TRBJ2-1, the V gene TRBV11-2; a weak D match, TRBD1 (6 bases). V lost 0 bases to trimming and J lost 3 bases, with 9 bases between them. CDR1 and CDR2 from the germline V gene are SGHAT and FQNNGV. This CDR3 contains 15 residues. The CDR3 loop reads CASSLEQGNYNEQFF. CDR3 coding DNA: TGTGCCAGCAGCTTAGAGCAGGGGAACTACAATGAGCAGTTCTTC.

The chain joins TRBV12-5 to TRBJ2-2; TRBD2 matches 8 bases. Looked up from germline, CDR1 is LGHNT and CDR2 is FRNRAP. V lost 2 bases and J lost 7; bases outside the gene matches: 12. This CDR3 comprises 17 residues. CDR3 nucleotide sequence: TGTGCTAGTGGTTTGTCCCTCGGGGGGGGCCGCAGCGGGGAGCTGTTTTTT. It is translated as CASGLSLGGGRSGELFF.

The rearrangement links TRBV7-6 to TRBJ1-4; TRBD1 is a possible D gene (6 bases). Germline lookup yields CDR1 SGHVS and CDR2 FNYEAQ. CDR3 length: 17 amino acids. Trimming removed 5 bases at V and 3 bases at J, with 19 bases between. The CDR3 is CASSLGPPGTSNEKLFF. The CDR3, as DNA: TGTGCCAGCAGCCTTGGGCCCCCGGGGACATCTAATGAAAAACTGTTTTTT.

V is TRBV5-1 and J is TRBJ2-1, with 9 bases matching TRBD2. The germline CDR1 and CDR2 sequences are SGHRS and YFSETQ. The ends lost 0 bases at V and 8 bases at J; junction bases unmatched: 6. The CDR3 has 15 residues. The CDR3 region has the DNA TGCGCCAGCAGCTTGGGAGGGACTAGCAGTCATGAGCAGTTCTTC. It codes for CASSLGGTSSHEQFF.

V is TRBV28 and J is TRBJ2-4; no reliable D call. Germline loops: CDR1 MDHEN, CDR2 SYDVKM. Trimming cost V 2 bases and J 5 bases, with 4 bases left between them. The CDR3 covers 12 residues. The CDR3: CASSLAENIQYF. The CDR3 DNA follows: TGTGCCAGCAGTTTAGCGGAAAACATTCAGTACTTC.

The J gene is TRBJ2-3, the V gene TRBV15; 13 bases are a match to TRBD2. Germline V CDR1 and CDR2: LNHNV, YYDKDF (reference sequence). The CDR3 covers 17 residues. V trimming: 4 bases; J trimming: 1 base; junction bases outside the gene matches: 5. CDR3 loop: CATSKGLAGVGTDTQYF. CDR3 DNA sequence: TGTGCCACCAGCAAAGGACTAGCGGGGGTCGGCACAGATACGCAGTATTTT.

The chain employs TRBV6-5 and TRBJ1-6; unclear D gene. V was pared by 0 bases and J by 10 bases, with 7 bases between. This CDR3 region has 13 residues. In germline, CDR1 is MNHEY, CDR2 SVGAGI. CDR3 coding DNA: TGTGCCAGCAGTTACTCGAGCAGGTCACCCCTCCACTTT. Amino acids: CASSYSSRSPLHF.

The table lists this clone with a few counts. The V call is TRBV29-1, the J call TRBJ2-1, with D hard to call. Between the trimmed V and J ends, which lost 5 bases and 7 bases, there was a span of 6 bases. The germline CDR1 and CDR2 sequences are SQVTM and ANQGSEA. The CDR3 loop spans 10 amino acids. CDR3 region: CSVWENEQFF. CDR3 in DNA: TGCAGCGTTTGGGAAAATGAGCAGTTCTTC.

The V gene is TRBV19, the J gene TRBJ2-7, with 7 nucleotides matching TRBD1. CDR1 and CDR2 (germline): LNHDA, SQIVND (reference sequence). V gave up 6 bases and J gave up 5 bases; unmatched junction bases: 10. This CDR3 has 14 amino acids. CDR3 DNA sequence: TGTGCCAGTAGCCTAAAGAGAGGGACAGACGAGCAGTACTTC. Protein product: CASSLKRGTDEQYF.

The chain uses TRBV6-5 and TRBJ1-5; 8 positions match TRBD1. V was clipped by 5 bases and J by 6 bases; unmatched bases: 6. Germline V gene data show CDR1 as MNHEY and CDR2 as SVGAGI. The CDR3 has 14 amino acids. CDR3 nucleotides: TGTGCCAGCAGTCAGGACAGGGTGGGTCAGCCCCAGCATTTT. As protein: CASSQDRVGQPQHF.

This chain uses TRBV9 with TRBJ2-1, with TRBD2 matching over 10 bases. V was pared by 4 bases and J by 5 bases, with 6 bases of the junction left unmatched. Per germline, CDR1 SGDLS and CDR2 YYNGEE. CDR3 length: 15 residues. The CDR3 loop is CASSSVAGGDNEQFF. The CDR3 DNA reads as TGTGCCAGCAGCTCCGTAGCGGGGGGAGACAATGAGCAGTTCTTC.

The chain couples TRBV5-1 to TRBJ2-1; D might be TRBD1 (6 bases). CDR1 and CDR2 (germline): SGHRS, YFSETQ. The CDR3 sequence is 13 residues long. The germline V and J ends were trimmed by 4 bases and 6 bases, with 11 bases remaining between them. The CDR3 protein is CASSPDSPNEQFF. The CDR3 bases are TGCGCCAGCAGCCCGGACAGCCCCAATGAGCAGTTCTTC.

This clone has a count of ten or more. The chain combines TRBV7-9 with TRBJ1-3; 7 positions agree with TRBD1. With V trimmed by 5 bases and J by 3 bases, 1 base remained unmatched. This CDR3 spans 13 amino acids. Germline CDR1 and CDR2: SEHNR and FQNEAQ (reference sequence). The CDR3 nucleotides read TGTGCCAGCAGCAGGACAGGTGGAAACACCATATATTTT. Translating gives CASSRTGGNTIYF.

This chain's CDR3 is CAWSVWGDPTDYEQYF. The DNA of the CDR3 is TGTGCCTGGAGTGTATGGGGGGATCCAACGGACTACGAGCAGTACTTC. This chain uses TRBV30 with TRBJ2-7; D is perhaps TRBD2 (6 bases). With 0 bases removed from V and 3 bases from J, the gap between germline ends came to 18 bases. The germline V gene encodes CDR1 GTSNPN and CDR2 SVGIG (reference sequence). This CDR3 spans 16 amino acids.

V and J are TRBV9 and TRBJ2-5; 7 bases line up with TRBD2. The CDR3 extends over 17 amino acids. Germline V lookup: CDR1 SGDLS, CDR2 YYNGEE. Trimming removed 0 bases from V and 5 bases from J; junction bases left unmatched: 13. For the CDR3, the DNA is TGTGCCAGCAGCGTAGAGCCCAGCGGGAAAATCGGGGAGACCCAGTACTTC. It codes for CASSVEPSGKIGETQYF.

This sequence joins TRBV6-5 and TRBJ1-4, with D maybe TRBD1 (6 bases). Germline V gene data show CDR1 as MNHEY and CDR2 as SVGAGI. V was cut by 6 bases and J by 7 bases, with 18 bases left in between. The CDR3 runs 15 residues. The CDR3 coding sequence is TGTGCCAGCAGCCCCATGGAGACAGGAGGTGAAAAACTGTTTTTT. Its protein product is CASSPMETGGEKLFF.

This clone was counted once. CDR3 DNA: TGTGCCAGCAGTGGCACGTTCAGGGGGCATAATCAGCCCCAGCATTTT. As protein: CASSGTFRGHNQPQHF. The chain combines TRBV6-1 with TRBJ1-5, with TRBD1 matching over 8 bases. This CDR3 spans 16 amino acids. After removal of 4 bases from V and 4 bases from J, the junction contained 9 bases not matched to a gene. Germline CDR1 MNHNS, CDR2 SASEGT.

The J gene is TRBJ2-4, the V gene TRBV10-2; D may be TRBD1 or TRBD2 (5 bases each). Germline-derived CDR1 and CDR2 are WSHSY and SAAADI. V was cut by 6 bases and J by 4 bases, with 10 bases left in between. The CDR3 totals 13 residues. CDR3 region: CASSRDGKNIQYF. Written as DNA, the CDR3 is TGCGCCAGCAGCCGGGACGGAAAAAACATTCAGTACTTC.

The V call is TRBV6-5, the J call TRBJ2-7; D tentatively reads TRBD1 or TRBD2 (7 bases each). V lost 8 bases and J 6 bases, leaving 23 bases between the germline ends. The CDR3 loop spans 15 amino acids. CDR1 and CDR2 from the germline V gene are MNHEY and SVGAGI. Written as DNA, the CDR3 is TGTGCCAGCCGCCCAGGGGGACGATCGGGGGGCGAGCAGTACTTC. It translates to CASRPGGRSGGEQYF.

The CDR3 region has the DNA TGCAGCGTTGGGACTAGCGGCCGACTGGATGAGCAGTTCTTC. Translation: CSVGTSGRLDEQFF. The gene calls are TRBV29-1 and TRBJ2-1; 10 bases agree with TRBD2. This CDR3 comprises 14 residues. Germline loops: CDR1 SQVTM, CDR2 ANQGSEA. The V gene end was trimmed by 4 bases and the J gene end by 8 bases; junction bases not matched to a gene: 8.

This chain uses TRBV10-3 with TRBJ1-5; no clear D. CDR1 and CDR2 (germline): ENHRY, SYGVKD. Trimming took 10 bases from V and 5 from J, leaving 3 bases between them. This CDR3 has 9 amino acids. CDR3 bases: TGTGCCAGAGATCAGCCCCAGCATTTT. It translates to CARDQPQHF.

The chain combines TRBV19 with TRBJ2-7; perhaps TRBD1 as D (6 bases). CDR1 and CDR2 (germline): LNHDA, SQIVND (reference sequence). The CDR3 spans 14 residues. V lost 5 bases and J 1 base, leaving 12 bases between the germline ends. The CDR3 bases are TGTGCCAGTAGTCCACCGACAGGTTCCTACGAGCAGTACTTC. This codes for CASSPPTGSYEQYF.

The chain recombines TRBV13 with TRBJ2-3, with D hard to call. V gave up 5 bases and J gave up 0 bases, with 15 bases separating them. Per germline, CDR1 PRHDT and CDR2 FYEKMQ (reference sequence). This CDR3 spans 16 amino acids. The DNA for the CDR3 is TGTGCCAGCAGCCCAATCTTACGCGTTAGCACAGATACGCAGTATTTT. It encodes CASSPILRVSTDTQYF. The full variable domain, completed using reference TRBV13 and TRBJ2-3, is AAGVIQSPRHLIKEKRETATLKCYPIPRHDTVYWYQQGPGQDPQFLISFYEKMQSDKGSIPDRFSAQQFSDYHSELNMSSLELGDSALYFCASSPILRVSTDTQYFGPGTRLTVL.

This clone rates as medium-sized. The chain employs TRBV27 and TRBJ2-7; the D is unclear. This CDR3 has 13 amino acids. Trimming took 3 bases from V and 0 from J, leaving 6 bases between them. Germline loops: CDR1 MNHEY, CDR2 SMNVEV (reference sequence). The CDR3 DNA is TGTGCCAGCAGTTTCGCTGGCTCCTACGAGCAGTACTTC. It yields the protein CASSFAGSYEQYF.

The sample holds a few counts of this clone. The rearrangement joins TRBV5-4 to TRBJ1-2; D remains ambiguous. V was shortened by 4 bases and J by 5 bases, with 18 bases between the two germline ends. The germline V gene encodes CDR1 SGHNT and CDR2 YYREEE (reference sequence). The CDR3 spans 15 residues. For the CDR3, the DNA is TGTGCCAGCAGCCCGGGCCCCTCAAACCTTTATGGCTACACCTTC. Its translation: CASSPGPSNLYGYTF.